Listed here is a single TCR beta chain. The antigen remains unidentified. Oncomine TCR Beta short-read sequencing was applied to DNA from cultured CD4+ T cells. MiXCR, run by TCRdb on the PCR reads, gives a single entry per CDR3 protein. There are 25,000 or so distinct CDR3 sequences in the sample; around 42% occur only once, and 19% lies in the top ten. The entry originates in a study of vaccination and CD4 T cells after COVID-19. Study-level points and caveats: Only post-vaccination samples contained a median about 90% of the reactive clones in convalescent patients.

Treatment indicated: approximately nine-day PBMC culture with coronavirus spike peptide pools or control peptides (ViraFEST assay). Per-well cultures of roughly 2 million PBMCs received 9.5 to 10 IU/ml IL-2 and around 10 ug/ml peptide pools. Between the trimmed V and J ends, which lost 6 bases and 2 bases, there was a span of 13 bases. The CDR3 is 14 amino acids. The input for sequencing was CD4+ T cells from blood, cultured in vitro, taken before SARS-CoV-2 vaccination. The gene calls are TRBV12-3 or TRBV12-4 and TRBJ2-5; D is undetermined. This TCR was recovered from a human donor who received a COVID-19 vaccine. DNA of the CDR3: TGTGCCAGCAGCCGTCGGATACTACAAGAGACCCAGTACTTC. It yields the protein CASSRRILQETQYF.